This TCR beta chain was profiled in a study of blood T cells in healthy people across ages. The germline CDR1 and CDR2 sequences are SGDLS and YYNGEE. The CDR3 spans 16 residues. Trimming took off 4 bases at V and 1 base at J, with 14 bases between the two ends. Using a J-beta primer mix together with a sample-barcoded 5' primer, a second PCR was run for about 7 to 12 cycles. Each CDR3 protein gets one entry after TCRdb re-called the 5' RACE reads with MiXCR. Among some 670,000 distinct CDR3 sequences listed, around 50% were seen once. The chain has TRBV9 and TRBJ2-2; D possibly corresponds to TRBD1 (5 bases). The specimen sequenced was blood. The source of this sequence is an elderly woman in good health. The DNA of the CDR3 is TGTGCCAGCAGCTCAGAAAATAGGGGGAACACCGGGGAGCTGTTTTTT. Translated, it gives CASSSENRGNTGELFF.